This entry features one T cell receptor (beta chain) sequence. Its antigen remains unknown. These data come from a study of OX40 agonist ivuxolimab in advanced cancers. Overall study: The treatment was a fully human IgG2 OX40 agonist, ivuxolimab. Every patient in dose escalation had hepatocellular carcinoma, melanoma, renal cell or head and neck cancer.

Study findings and constraints: The work left the antigen specificity of expanded peripheral T cells undetermined. More expanded clones were seen, on average, in CD8+ T cells than in CD4+.

TCRdb's copy holds only in-frame clones and misses some; the assay was immunoSEQ multiplex PCR. Here the sample spans around 69,000 clones, roughly nine tenths being singletons. Trimming cost V 4 bases and J 8 bases; bases outside gene matches: 6. The germline CDR1 and CDR2 sequences are SEHNR and FQNEAQ (reference sequence). This CDR3 has 15 residues. This chain connects TRBV7-9 to TRBJ2-1; 12 bases agree with TRBD2. The source of this sequence is an adult with an advanced solid tumor such as melanoma, head and neck, liver or kidney cancer. This specimen was CD4+ or CD8+ T cells sorted from blood, taken in a trial of the OX40 agonist ivuxolimab. The CDR3 loop is CASSSGLAGFHEQFF. The CDR3 DNA reads TGTGCCAGCAGCTCAGGACTAGCGGGATTCCATGAGCAGTTCTTC.